The 5 T cell receptor beta chains below all came from one sample that was sequenced in a study of blood T cells in healthy people across ages (dated by TCRdb to 2014 to 2015). Receptors were amplified or captured by 5' RACE. Sequencing took place on an Illumina HiSeq 2500. The second PCR ran for roughly 6 to 11 cycles and used a J-beta primer mix along with a sample-barcoded 5' primer. Starting from the raw public reads, TCRdb applied fastp trimming at Q25, assembled clones with MiXCR and retained in-frame beta chains. Every CDR3 protein is listed once, alongside the most common genes and DNA of its rows. This sample is represented by approximately 1,100,000 distinct CDR3 sequences; over 35% of them were singletons. The ten largest clones capture approximately 17% of the sample. Sequenced sample: blood. Receptor source: a woman aged 60-75 years in good health.

The chain carries TRBV28 and TRBJ1-3, with D possibly being TRBD1 (5 bases). V lost 2 bases to trimming and J lost 0 bases, with 8 bases between them. The CDR3 extends over 15 amino acids. The germline V gene encodes CDR1 MDHEN and CDR2 SYDVKM. The CDR3 coding sequence is TGTGCCAGCAGTTTAGGGGCAGCCTCTGGAAACACCATATATTTT. Its translation is CASSLGAASGNTIYF.

This chain connects TRBV7-6 to TRBJ2-7; a possible D gene is TRBD2 (5 bases). Trimming shortened V by 5 bases and J by 0 bases, and 14 bases separated the two germline ends. Per the germline V gene, CDR1 is SGHVS and CDR2 is FNYEAQ. This CDR3 has 15 residues. This CDR3 is CASSPLRGSSYEQYF. The CDR3 nucleotides read TGTGCCAGCAGCCCCCTCCGGGGTAGCTCCTACGAGCAGTACTTC.

This clonotype was seen a few times. The rearrangement uses TRBV12-3 or TRBV12-4 and TRBJ2-5; TRBD1 might be the D (7 bases). The CDR3 length is 14 residues. The V end was cut by 3 bases, the J end by 5 bases, with 13 bases between. The CDR3 region is CASSLEGARETQYF. The CDR3 bases are TGTGCCAGCAGTTTGGAGGGGGCACGGGAGACCCAGTACTTC.

This chain connects TRBV5-8 to TRBJ1-2; 7 bases agree with TRBD1. The V gene end was trimmed by 0 bases and the J gene end by 4 bases; junction bases not matched to a gene: 3. Germline V gene sequence: CDR1 SGHTS, CDR2 YDEGEE. The CDR3 length is 14 residues. The chain's CDR3 is CASSLDRGFYGYTF. CDR3 in DNA: TGTGCCAGCAGCTTGGACAGGGGTTTCTATGGCTACACCTTC.

This clonotype was counted only a few times. The chain is built from TRBV7-2 and TRBJ2-7; 7 bases fit TRBD1. Trimming took 4 bases from V and 0 from J; bases not matched to a gene: 6. CDR1 is SGHTA and CDR2 is FQGNSA in the germline V gene. The CDR3 spans 15 residues. CDR3 loop: CASSYKQGYSYEQYF. CDR3 nucleotides: TGTGCCAGCAGCTACAAACAGGGGTACTCCTACGAGCAGTACTTC.